Following are 3 T cell receptor beta chains from one sample sequenced in a study of blood T cell repertoires in COVID-19. TCRdb keeps only in-frame clones here, not all; method: immunoSEQ multiplex PCR. The sample consists of around 250,000 clones, 65% to 90% of them appearing once. Sequencing used peripheral blood. The receptors derive from a man between 50 and 59 years old with active or convalescent COVID-19.

This chain connects TRBV9 to TRBJ1-1; TRBD1 is a possible D gene (5 bases). The V gene lost 0 bases and the J gene lost 0 bases, with 18 bases spanning the gap. The CDR3 contains 18 residues. The germline V gene encodes CDR1 SGDLS and CDR2 YYNGEE. The CDR3: CASSVASWGEGVNTEAFF. Written as DNA, the CDR3 is TGTGCCAGCAGCGTAGCATCCTGGGGGGAGGGTGTGAACACTGAAGCTTTCTTT.

The chain has TRBV5-6 and TRBJ1-3; D is undetermined. Trimming left V 0 bases short and J 3 bases short, with 4 bases between. CDR3 length: 13 amino acids. Germline V gives CDR1 SGHDT, CDR2 YYEEEE. CDR3 sequence reads: CASSLAFGNTIYF. CDR3 DNA sequence: TGTGCCAGCAGCTTGGCGTTTGGAAACACCATATATTTT.

The chain joins TRBV5-1 to TRBJ1-2, with 11 positions matching TRBD1. This CDR3 is built from 17 residues. Germline CDR1 and CDR2: SGHRS and YFSETQ. The J segment lost 0 bases and the V segment lost 4 bases, leaving 8 bases of the junction unmatched. The CDR3 nucleotides read TGCGCCAGCAGCCCCGGGACAGGGGGGTCAACTAACTATGGCTACACCTTC. Translation gives CASSPGTGGSTNYGYTF.